The rows below give T cell receptor beta chains drawn from one sample of a study of blood T cell repertoires in COVID-19. Method: immunoSEQ multiplex PCR; TCRdb's copy keeps in-frame clones and lacks some. Seen here are 90,000 to 120,000 clones, 88% observed once, and the top ten hold under 7.5%. Input material: peripheral blood. These TCRs come from a woman in her sixties with acute or convalescent COVID-19. Each CDR3 is given with its conserved first and last residue. The D gene is left open where the match is weak. A clone size is listed for some rows: how often the clone was seen (once, few, many), or a class if it is expanded.

j_call | v_call | clone_size | d_call | cdr3_nt | cdr3_aa
TRBJ2-1 | TRBV11-2 | NA | TRBD2 | TGTGCCAGCAGCCGAACAGACGGACTAGCGGGAAGGGAGCAGTTCTTC | CASSRTDGLAGREQFF
TRBJ2-7 | TRBV19 | NA | NA | TGTGCCAGTAGTACGCCTCCCGGGACACAATTCTACGAGCAGTACTTC | CASSTPPGTQFYEQYF
TRBJ2-1 | TRBV19 | NA | TRBD2 | TGTGCCAGTAGTGAGACTAGCGGACTTAGGAATGAGCAGTTCTTC | CASSETSGLRNEQFF
TRBJ1-2 | TRBV7-2 | NA | NA | TGTGCCAGCAGCTTAGCCCTAGGATCCTATGGCTACACCTTC | CASSLALGSYGYTF
TRBJ2-1 | TRBV19 | few | TRBD2 | TGTGCCAGTAGTATCGGGACTAGTTCCAATGAGCAGTTCTTC | CASSIGTSSNEQFF
TRBJ1-3 | TRBV12-3/TRBV12-4 | NA | NA | TGTGCCAGCAGTCCCCCTTTAGACACCATATATTTT | CASSPPLDTIYF
TRBJ2-1 | TRBV3-1/TRBV3-2 | few | NA | TGTGCCAGCAGCCAAGATAACCGGGTGACTGAGCAGTTCTTC | CASSQDNRVTEQFF
TRBJ1-4 | TRBV9 | NA | TRBD1 | TGTGCCAGCAGCGCTTCGCCGGGACAGGTCCGGGAAAAACTGTTTTTT | CASSASPGQVREKLFF
TRBJ2-1 | TRBV21-1 | NA | NA | TGTGCCAGCAGCAAAGTCTGGGGCCGGGTGTCCGCCTACAATGAGCAGTTCTTC | CASSKVWGRVSAYNEQFF
TRBJ2-5 | TRBV11-2 | NA | NA | TGTGCCAGCAGCGGATCACCAGGGGAGACCCAGTACTTC | CASSGSPGETQYF